This TCR beta chain originates from a study of CD8+CD57+ T cells in acquired aplastic anemia. Overall study: Quantities of DNA derived from sorted CD4+ and CD8+ cells averaged 3.2 ug. CD4+ cell libraries from healthy donors averaged around 9.8 million reads.

A single count supports this clonotype. The antigen remains unidentified. The V and J ends lost 5 bases and 13 bases, in that order; junction bases with no gene match: 17. CDR3 length: 16 amino acids. Per the germline V gene, CDR1 is ENHRY and CDR2 is SYGVKD. Broader study findings: Researchers reported that CD8+ Simpson's diversity was not significantly different in patients versus controls. Patients shared 25 to 35 CD8+ CDR3 sequences with controls.

The study profiled TCR beta VDJ and CDR3 using genomic DNA as template. TCRdb analysed the reads with MiXCR anew, one entry per CDR3 protein. The sample has under 250,000 distinct CDR3 sequences, 34% seen once. Specimen: sorted CD4+, CD8+, or CD8+CD57+ T cells (not recorded which) from PBMCs. This clonotype was sampled from a human donor in good health, serving as a control. The V and J genes are TRBV10-3 and TRBJ1-6, with 7 bases that match TRBD1. The CDR3 nucleotides read TGTGCCATCAGTCCCAGGGGGGGAGAGGGGAATCAGCCCCTCCACTTT. This codes for CAISPRGGEGNQPLHF.